This T cell receptor beta chain was recovered during a study of beta chain features in type 1 diabetes. This clone was seen a handful of times. Expressed TCRB transcripts were sequenced because the isolated RNA had all been reverse transcribed beforehand. Assay: immunoSEQ multiplex PCR; the TCRdb copy retains only in-frame clones and omits some. This repertoire shows 400,000 to 450,000 clones, approximately 13% found once; its top ten account for 0.035% to 0.045%. Losses at the gene ends were 4 bases for V and 6 bases for J; bases not matched to a gene: 4. The germline V gene encodes CDR1 SNHLY and CDR2 FYNNEI. The CDR3 length is 13 residues.

This TCR derives from a man aged 25-40 years in good health. What was sequenced was naive CD4+ T cells from blood. This chain joins TRBV2 and TRBJ2-7; 9 positions agree with TRBD1. This chain's CDR3 is CASSGGTGFEQYV. The CDR3 DNA reads as TGTGCCAGCAGTGGAGGGACAGGGTTCGAGCAGTACGTC.